One sample yielded the 13 T cell receptor beta chains listed below, sequenced in a study of T-cell reconstitution after alpha-beta-depleted transplantation in children. Preparation of the TCRbeta library used unique molecular identifiers. TCRdb redid the calling of the PCR reads with MiXCR, one entry per CDR3 protein. The sample lists 240,000 or so distinct CDR3 sequences; roughly 8.2% were seen once. Specimen: PBMCs, mostly from graft donor cells, collected 180 days after TCRalphabeta/CD19-depleted stem cell transplant. All receptors derive from a male patient between 10 and 17 years old who had a stem cell transplant for acute lymphoblastic leukemia, so the T cells may come from the graft donor.

This clonotype has a count of ten or more. V is TRBV28 and J is TRBJ1-1; D remains unclear. Trimming took 3 bases from V and 5 from J, leaving 7 bases between them. This CDR3 contains 12 residues. Germline V gene lookup returns CDR1 MDHEN and CDR2 SYDVKM. The CDR3 region has the DNA TGTGCCAGCAGTTTGAGGGTGACTGAAGCTTTCTTT. Translation: CASSLRVTEAFF.

The sample holds many counts of this clonotype. The chain employs TRBV5-6 and TRBJ2-3; D might be TRBD1 (5 bases). Germline CDR1 SGHDT, CDR2 YYEEEE. There are 15 residues in the CDR3. V gave up 5 bases and J gave up 2 bases, with 15 bases separating them. CDR3 DNA: TGTGCCAGCAGTCCAGGGATTACTCCCACAGATACGCAGTATTTT. As protein: CASSPGITPTDTQYF. The variable domain in full, completed from reference TRBV5-6 and TRBJ2-3, reads DAGVTQSPTHLIKTRGQQVTLRCSPKSGHDTVSWYQQALGQGPQFIFQYYEEEERQRGNFPDRFSGHQFPNYSSELNVNALLLGDSALYLCASSPGITPTDTQYFGPGTRLTVL.

This clonotype has ten or more counts. V gene TRBV12-3 or TRBV12-4 combines with J gene TRBJ2-7; TRBD2 is a possible D gene (7 bases). V lost 5 bases to trimming and J lost 2 bases, with 10 bases between them. The CDR3 runs 13 residues. The CDR3 DNA follows: TGTGCCAGCAGTCCGGGGGGCCCCTACGAGCAGTACTTC. This encodes CASSPGGPYEQYF.

Many counts were recorded for this clonotype. The chain joins TRBV6-5 to TRBJ1-1; D is unresolved. Looked up from germline, CDR1 is MNHEY and CDR2 is SVGAGI. The V end lost 0 bases, the J end lost 5 bases, and 7 bases lay between the germline ends. The CDR3 has 13 residues. The CDR3 protein is CASSYSWVTEAFF. As DNA, the CDR3 is TGTGCCAGCAGTTACTCGTGGGTTACTGAAGCTTTCTTT.

This clonotype was recorded many times. This chain uses TRBV12-3 or TRBV12-4 with TRBJ2-5; D gene uncertain. Trimming left V 6 bases short and J 4 bases short, with 3 bases between. The CDR3 totals 10 residues. CDR3 sequence reads: CASRGETQYF. The DNA of the CDR3 is TGTGCCAGCAGGGGAGAGACCCAGTACTTC.

This clonotype was recorded many times. The V gene is TRBV24-1, the J gene TRBJ2-3, with a weak D call TRBD2 (5 bases). The germline gives CDR1 KGHDR, CDR2 SFDVKD. V lost 4 bases, J lost 1 base, and 14 bases lay in between. This CDR3 has 16 residues. The CDR3 is CATSDATHGGTDTQYF. CDR3 DNA: TGTGCCACCAGTGACGCGACCCACGGGGGCACAGATACGCAGTATTTT.

This clonotype was seen at least ten times. CDR3: CSAAPGQRSSGETQYF. The CDR3 DNA sequence: TGCAGTGCTGCTCCGGGACAGCGCTCGTCGGGGGAGACCCAGTACTTC. The chain joins TRBV20-1 to TRBJ2-5; 7 bases fit TRBD1. Germline CDR1 DFQATT, CDR2 SNEGSKA (reference sequence). The CDR3 contains 16 residues. The V and J ends lost 5 bases and 5 bases, in that order; junction bases with no gene match: 17.

This clonotype was observed at least ten times. This chain uses TRBV25-1 with TRBJ1-4; 7 bases are a match to TRBD1. This CDR3 has 13 residues. Germline loops: CDR1 MGHDK, CDR2 SYGVNS. With 8 bases clipped from V and 2 bases from J, the junction kept 2 bases outside the gene matches. The CDR3 is CASEGATNEKLFF. The CDR3 nucleotides are TGTGCCAGCGAGGGGGCCACTAATGAAAAACTGTTTTTT.

This clonotype was seen at least ten times. The chain combines TRBV12-3 or TRBV12-4 with TRBJ2-6; D is perhaps TRBD1 (5 bases). Between the trimmed V and J ends, which lost 3 bases and 0 bases, there was a span of 15 bases. The CDR3 loop spans 18 amino acids. CDR3 residues: CASSLIGVLISGANVLTF. The CDR3 DNA reads TGTGCCAGCAGTTTGATAGGGGTCCTAATCTCTGGGGCCAACGTCCTGACTTTC.

This clonotype was seen at least ten times. The V and J genes are TRBV7-8 and TRBJ2-5; D is possibly TRBD1 (6 bases). Germline V lookup: CDR1 SGHVS, CDR2 FQNEAQ. With 0 bases removed from V and 5 bases from J, the gap between germline ends came to 13 bases. The CDR3 runs 15 residues. Here the CDR3 reads CASSLAGQLGETQYF. The CDR3 DNA reads TGTGCCAGCAGCTTAGCCGGACAGCTAGGGGAGACCCAGTACTTC.

This clonotype was seen repeatedly, ten times or more. This chain uses TRBV5-1 with TRBJ1-4, with TRBD1 matching 9 bases. Trimming at V came to 0 bases and at J to 5 bases, leaving 5 bases not matched to a gene. Per the germline V gene, CDR1 is SGHRS and CDR2 is YFSETQ. The CDR3 extends over 16 amino acids. The CDR3 region has the DNA TGCGCCAGCAGCTTGGGACAGGGGGTCATCAATGAAAAACTGTTTTTT. Translating it yields CASSLGQGVINEKLFF. The full variable domain, its missing parts supplied by reference TRBV5-1 and TRBJ1-4, is KAGVTQTPRYLIKTRGQQVTLSCSPISGHRSVSWYQQTPGQGLQFLFEYFSETQRNKGNFPGRFSGRQFSNSRSEMNVSTLELGDSALYLCASSLGQGVINEKLFFGSGTQLSVL.

In this sample, this clonotype turned up many times. CDR3 amino acids: CASSLKNPTDTQYF. CDR3 nucleotide sequence: TGTGCCAGCAGCTTAAAAAACCCCACAGATACGCAGTATTTT. The chain combines TRBV11-2 with TRBJ2-3; D not resolved. This CDR3 contains 14 residues. Germline CDR1 is SGHAT and CDR2 is FQNNGV. The ends were cut back, 2 bases at V and 2 bases at J, with 8 bases in the middle.

Of note for this clonotype: Possible read error: a much larger clone is one base away. This rearrangement joins TRBV4-2 to TRBJ2-7, with unresolved D. Trimming pared 4 bases from V and 5 bases from J, leaving 9 bases between. CDR1 is LGHNA and CDR2 is YNFKEQ in the germline V gene. This CDR3 comprises 12 residues. The CDR3 bases are TGTGCCAGCAGCCCCACTGGAAACGAGCAGTACTTC. It specifies CASSPTGNEQYF.